Listed below are T cell receptor beta chains from one sample, sequenced in a study of blood T cell repertoires in COVID-19. Clones were sequenced by immunoSEQ multiplex PCR, and TCRdb holds only the in-frame ones, with some missing. The sample lists 300,000 or so clones, around 87% seen once, with about 7.8% in the top ten. The material sequenced was peripheral blood. All receptors come from a woman aged 45-59 years who had recovered from COVID-19. Both conserved end residues are part of each CDR3.

>TRBJ1-2|TRBV11-3
CASSCYPGYTF
>TRBJ2-5|TRBV18
CASSYDRVGTQYF
>TRBJ2-1|TRBV6-5
CASSYLRGNEQFF
>TRBJ1-1|TRBV6-5
CASSTRVGVETEAFF
>TRBJ2-1|TRBV11-1
CASSSEGLAGDNEQFF
>TRBJ2-7|TRBV29-1
CSVEGVLSNEQYF
>TRBJ2-7|TRBV6-6
CASSYGRTGPEQYF
>TRBJ1-1|TRBV6-4
CASKIALRQWNTEAFF
>TRBJ2-1|TRBV9
CASSPRLAGVSGEQFF
>TRBJ1-2|TRBV28
CASRGQGINYGYTF
>TRBJ2-5|TRBV15
CATSRALQGETQYF
>TRBJ2-5|TRBV5-8
CASSLRRLAGGQETQYF
>TRBJ2-5|TRBV11-2
CASSLEPSGGAWKTQYF
>TRBJ2-6|TRBV24-1
CATSDSGTGLLTGANVLTF
>TRBJ1-2|TRBV10-3
CAISTTGYGYTF
>TRBJ2-1|TRBV19
CASSAVSGGASEQFF
>TRBJ2-1|TRBV6-5
CASNSVGTDSTMQFF
>TRBJ2-2|TRBV3-1/TRBV3-2
CASSQHRELFF
>TRBJ1-6|TRBV27
CASSLSLGGNSPLHF
>TRBJ1-2|TRBV6-5
CASSYDGLESYTF
>TRBJ2-1|TRBV10-3
CAISASGGLGYNEQFF
>TRBJ1-1|TRBV6-5
CASGRGRITEAFF
>TRBJ2-3|TRBV6-5
CASRTTGGSTDTQYF
>TRBJ2-7|TRBV5-4
CASSPLGGQVPGEQYF
>TRBJ1-6|TRBV6-6
CASSRGTGYIKYNSPLHF
>TRBJ2-1|TRBV7-2
CASSPNQGPDNEQFF
>TRBJ2-7|TRBV5-1
CASSLGTGDEQYF
>TRBJ2-1|TRBV30
CAWSLGGSGNEQFF
>TRBJ2-6|TRBV4-3
CASSQGRVAGANVLTF
>TRBJ1-5|TRBV27
CASSRTLNSNQPQHF
>TRBJ1-1|TRBV7-2
CASSIERQSTEAFF
>TRBJ2-5|TRBV19
CASSGRGTRETQYF
>TRBJ2-1|TRBV6-5
CASQWTSVGNEQFF
>TRBJ2-1|TRBV7-3
CASSLGAAEQFF
>TRBJ2-1|TRBV6-1
CASSEARGRYNEQFF
>TRBJ2-2|TRBV20-1
CSAPVSGELFF
>TRBJ2-2|TRBV5-6
CASSLLQGSTGELFF
>TRBJ2-1|TRBV29-1
CSVTPTGSYNEQFF
>TRBJ2-5|TRBV4-2
CASSQPGLAQETQYF
>TRBJ1-6|TRBV5-4
CASSLARDSPLHF
>TRBJ2-2|TRBV19
CASRKQGEPGELFF
>TRBJ1-1|TRBV29-1
CSVDHGGVDTEAFF
>TRBJ1-5|TRBV7-6
CASSRFPRDRVTYSNQPQHF
>TRBJ2-1|TRBV19
CASSIGTSAPHEQFF
>TRBJ2-2|TRBV6-2/TRBV6-3
CASSQDYPGTGELFF
>TRBJ2-7|TRBV28
CAIQGGFAEQYF
>TRBJ1-2|TRBV30
CAWRVVTNYGYTF
>TRBJ2-5|TRBV6-2/TRBV6-3
CASSPRETQYF
>TRBJ2-6|TRBV19
CASSIRRNSGANVLTF
>TRBJ1-1|TRBV7-9
CASRSPPRYGGTEAFF
>TRBJ2-6|TRBV7-2
CASSLGQAGANVLTF
>TRBJ2-1|TRBV24-1
CATSQIGTGRSNEQFF